This is a list of T cell receptor beta chains from one sample in a study of shared clonotypes between healthy human individuals. Assay: immunoSEQ multiplex PCR; the TCRdb copy retains only in-frame clones and omits some. The sample holds over a million clones, around 97% seen once. Sequences were obtained from naive CD4+ T cells sorted from blood. The receptor source for this set is a man aged 25 to 40 in good health. Both conserved end residues are trimmed from each CDR3. The order of the fields is V gene, CDR3 length, clone size, J gene, CDR3 protein. The size entry is marked missing in some rows and otherwise reads once, few, many or a size class.

v_call: TRBV2
cdr3_length: 12
clone_size: once
j_call: TRBJ2-2
cdr3_aa: ASSGQPNTGELF

v_call: TRBV6-5
cdr3_length: 10
clone_size: -
j_call: TRBJ2-4
cdr3_aa: ASRAPWDIQY

v_call: TRBV19
cdr3_length: 12
clone_size: -
j_call: TRBJ1-5
cdr3_aa: ASSISAFAQPQH

v_call: TRBV2
cdr3_length: 14
clone_size: -
j_call: TRBJ2-5
cdr3_aa: ASRADRTGSFETQY

v_call: TRBV7-7
cdr3_length: 11
clone_size: once
j_call: TRBJ2-1
cdr3_aa: ASSLGLGNEQF

v_call: TRBV30
cdr3_length: 10
clone_size: -
j_call: TRBJ2-5
cdr3_aa: AWGLAERTQY

v_call: TRBV7-2
cdr3_length: 10
clone_size: -
j_call: TRBJ2-1
cdr3_aa: ASSRDRNEQF

v_call: TRBV27
cdr3_length: 14
clone_size: -
j_call: TRBJ2-3
cdr3_aa: ASSWGWGSGTDTQY

v_call: TRBV7-2
cdr3_length: 12
clone_size: -
j_call: TRBJ1-4
cdr3_aa: ASSQTATNEKLF

v_call: TRBV11-2
cdr3_length: 15
clone_size: -
j_call: TRBJ2-3
cdr3_aa: ASSLELLAGATDTQY

v_call: TRBV28
cdr3_length: 12
clone_size: -
j_call: TRBJ2-1
cdr3_aa: ASPQTGVQNEQF

v_call: TRBV18
cdr3_length: 13
clone_size: -
j_call: TRBJ1-1
cdr3_aa: ASSPLVVMNTEAF

v_call: TRBV7-2
cdr3_length: 13
clone_size: -
j_call: TRBJ2-4
cdr3_aa: ASSLGQAVGDIQY

v_call: TRBV28
cdr3_length: 12
clone_size: -
j_call: TRBJ1-1
cdr3_aa: ATNTGPQNTEAF

v_call: TRBV4-1
cdr3_length: 14
clone_size: -
j_call: TRBJ2-7
cdr3_aa: ASSQEGGQGAYEQY

v_call: TRBV30
cdr3_length: 13
clone_size: -
j_call: TRBJ2-7
cdr3_aa: AWSVGKGGHYEQY

v_call: TRBV19
cdr3_length: 13
clone_size: once
j_call: TRBJ1-5
cdr3_aa: ASSIPGFSNQPQH

v_call: TRBV7-9
cdr3_length: 14
clone_size: -
j_call: TRBJ2-5
cdr3_aa: ASSYRLAGDQETQY

v_call: TRBV9
cdr3_length: 12
clone_size: -
j_call: TRBJ2-3
cdr3_aa: ASSVEGNTDTQY

v_call: TRBV14
cdr3_length: 12
clone_size: -
j_call: TRBJ2-3
cdr3_aa: ASSQRLASDTQY

v_call: TRBV5-6
cdr3_length: 12
clone_size: -
j_call: TRBJ2-6
cdr3_aa: ASSLVSGANVLT

v_call: TRBV15
cdr3_length: 17
clone_size: -
j_call: TRBJ2-3
cdr3_aa: ATSRGNRSYYLGTDTQY

v_call: TRBV9
cdr3_length: 13
clone_size: -
j_call: TRBJ1-2
cdr3_aa: ASSVQGSLHYGYT

v_call: TRBV11-3
cdr3_length: 13
clone_size: -
j_call: TRBJ2-1
cdr3_aa: ASSLRVAGPGRQF

v_call: TRBV6-6
cdr3_length: 13
clone_size: -
j_call: TRBJ2-7
cdr3_aa: ASSYSGWQSYEQY

v_call: TRBV5-6
cdr3_length: 11
clone_size: -
j_call: TRBJ2-7
cdr3_aa: ASSLAVGYEQY

v_call: TRBV11-2
cdr3_length: 13
clone_size: -
j_call: TRBJ1-2
cdr3_aa: ASSPWNSANYGYT

v_call: TRBV6-1
cdr3_length: 11
clone_size: -
j_call: TRBJ1-4
cdr3_aa: ASSYGTDEKLF

v_call: TRBV6-1
cdr3_length: 14
clone_size: -
j_call: TRBJ2-7
cdr3_aa: ASSEKPGTARYEQY

v_call: TRBV10-3
cdr3_length: 13
clone_size: -
j_call: TRBJ2-3
cdr3_aa: AISEGHPRTDTQY

v_call: TRBV28
cdr3_length: 14
clone_size: -
j_call: TRBJ2-1
cdr3_aa: ASSAPGTSGYNEQF